Below, 6 T cell receptor beta chains from the same sample are listed, as sequenced in a study of human T cells and chemical hapten exposure. TCRdb recomputed calls from the RACE reads with MiXCR, one row per CDR3 protein. The sample has 210,000 or so distinct CDR3 sequences, 24% seen once. This sample's time point: patch test 3, about 24 weeks after DPC sensitization. The treatment was: therapeutic diphenylcyclopropenone sensitization with weekly scalp DPC. The sequencing here drew on whole blood, taken in connection with sensitization to the hapten diphenylcyclopropenone (DPC). The receptors were sampled from a middle-aged woman with alopecia areata. Some clones in this sample may be carry-over from other donors' samples.

This clonotype was seen repeatedly, ten times or more. V is TRBV4-2 and J is TRBJ1-4; TRBD1 matches 7 bases. The germline V gene has CDR1 LGHNA and CDR2 YNFKEQ. V trimming: 0 bases; J trimming: 5 bases; junction bases outside the gene matches: 6. The CDR3 covers 16 residues. CDR3 in amino acids: CASSQDWTGGNEKLFF. The CDR3 region has the DNA TGTGCCAGCAGCCAAGATTGGACAGGCGGGAATGAAAAACTGTTTTTT.

This clonotype was found a few times. This chain links TRBV16 with TRBJ1-1; TRBD1 aligns across 10 bases. The ends lost 2 bases at V and 6 bases at J; junction bases unmatched: 9. From germline, CDR1 is KGHSY and CDR2 FQNENV. The CDR3 spans 16 residues. This CDR3 is CASSQNGTGERAEAFF. The DNA for the CDR3 is TGTGCCAGCAGCCAAAACGGGACAGGGGAGCGGGCTGAAGCTTTCTTT.

The table lists this clonotype with a few counts. The chain couples TRBV20-1 to TRBJ1-2, with 10 positions matching TRBD1. Looked up from germline, CDR1 is DFQATT and CDR2 is SNEGSKA (reference sequence). V shed 6 bases and J 4 bases; nucleotides not matched to a gene: 5. This CDR3 has 13 amino acids. The CDR3 region has the DNA TGCAGTGCGGGGACAGGGGCTGCCTATGGCTACACCTTC. The encoded protein is CSAGTGAAYGYTF.

The rearrangement links TRBV20-1 to TRBJ2-4; D uncertain. The CDR3 has 13 residues. The V end lost 3 bases, the J end lost 2 bases, and 8 bases lay between the germline ends. The germline CDR1 and CDR2 sequences are DFQATT and SNEGSKA (reference sequence). The CDR3 DNA is TGCAGTGCTAGTACCCCTACCAAAAACATTCAGTACTTC. It specifies CSASTPTKNIQYF.

This clonotype has just a few counts. This chain uses TRBV6-1 with TRBJ1-2; maybe TRBD1 (6 bases). This CDR3 region has 14 residues. Per the germline V gene, CDR1 is MNHNS and CDR2 is SASEGT. Between the trimmed V and J ends, which lost 4 bases and 0 bases, there was a span of 9 bases. CDR3 sequence reads: CASSVDRSNYGYTF. The CDR3 DNA sequence: TGTGCCAGCAGTGTGGACAGATCTAACTATGGCTACACCTTC.

The CDR3 DNA follows: TGTGCCAGCAGTGCGGGGACGGACCAGATCTCCTACGAGCAGTACTTC. It codes for CASSAGTDQISYEQYF. The rearrangement joins TRBV28 to TRBJ2-7; D perhaps matches TRBD2 (6 bases). Germline V lookup: CDR1 MDHEN, CDR2 SYDVKM. This CDR3 region has 16 residues. Trimming took off 5 bases at V and 0 bases at J, with 17 bases between the two ends.